This T cell receptor beta chain was found in a study of cytomegalovirus exposure and HLA in healthy donors. Study-wide results and limits: Previous analysis showed most TCR beta V segments were productive about 87% or about 30% of the time. Per a later analysis, HLA-associated TCR beta chains showed more clonal expansion than other, equally common TCR beta chains. Investigators reported over 150 TCR beta chains as tied to cytomegalovirus.

Amplification used 60 Vbeta primers and 13 Jbeta primers. Assay used: immunoSEQ multiplex PCR; TCRdb lists only in-frame clones, some missing. The sample consists of 150,000 to 200,000 clones, over 75% of them appearing once. From germline, CDR1 is SQVTM and CDR2 ANQGSEA. The CDR3 loop spans 11 amino acids. The V gene lost 7 bases and the J gene lost 4 bases, with 10 bases spanning the gap. To note about this clone: The antigen is undetermined.

This TCR was sampled from a man between 18 and 29 years old in good health and CMV-seronegative. Sequenced: PBMCs. V is TRBV29-1 and J is TRBJ1-1; D uncertain. CDR3 in amino acids: CSGWSSTEAFF. CDR3 nucleotide sequence: TGCAGCGGGTGGAGTAGCACTGAAGCTTTCTTT.